The entry below describes one TCR beta chain. Its target is not known. The germline gene is not matched at one end of the junction; a read error may be the cause. Rearranged V-D-J TRB sequences were amplified with a mixed TRB-A/B primer pool. TCRdb itself ran the multiplex PCR reads through MiXCR, one entry per CDR3 protein. The sample consists of over 8,500 distinct CDR3 sequences, roughly a third of them appearing once. The template was genomic DNA from peripheral blood, not RNA. The CDR3 is 12 amino acids. Germline values: CDR1 MDHEN, CDR2 SYDVKM. The data were taken from a study of T cell repertoires in aging, cancer and after chemotherapy. Study context: Clear clonal overlap appeared across healthy donor samples taken over several months to years. Study conclusions and caveats: In cancer patients, declining TCR diversity with age involved lost richness and lost evenness. Rebound thymic output was suggested by rising median generation probability during chemotherapy in each cancer cohort.

The sequence was obtained from a human donor in good health. This rearrangement joins TRBV28 to TRBJ2-3, with D tentatively TRBD1 (5 bases). The sequencing input was blood. The CDR3 spells CASSFLQGSVEF. In DNA form, the CDR3 reads TGTGCCAGCAGTTTCCTGCAGGGATCTGTGGAATTT. The whole variable domain, remainder taken from reference TRBV28 and TRBJ2-3, is DVKVTQSSRYLVKRTGEKVFLECVQDMDHENMFWYRQDPGLGLRLIYFSYDVKMKEKGDIPEGYSVSREKKERFSLILESASTNQTSMYLCASSFLQGSVEFGPGTRLTVL.